This paragraph reports one T cell receptor (beta chain). This specimen belongs to a study of blood T cell repertoires in COVID-19. Study details: From T cells, B-cell-depleted T cells, or PBMCs came the material, which was cDNA or gDNA.

Germline CDR1 reads LGHDT; CDR2 reads YNNKEL (reference sequence). The ends lost 1 base at V and 8 bases at J; junction bases unmatched: 9. This CDR3 contains 16 residues. The protocol was immunoSEQ multiplex PCR, while the TCRdb copy is restricted to in-frame clones and leaves out a portion. This sample yields around 450,000 clones, of which around nine tenths are seen a single time; roughly 1.8% belongs to the top ten. Input material: PBMCs or T cells enriched from blood (not recorded which). This clonotype originated in a woman in her late teens or twenties with acute COVID-19. The rearrangement joins TRBV3-1 (or the pseudogene TRBV3-2) to TRBJ2-3, with 10 nucleotides matching TRBD1. The CDR3 reads CASSQAVGQGTSTQYF. CDR3 sequence (DNA): TGTGCCAGCAGCCAAGCCGTGGGACAGGGGACTAGTACGCAGTATTTT.